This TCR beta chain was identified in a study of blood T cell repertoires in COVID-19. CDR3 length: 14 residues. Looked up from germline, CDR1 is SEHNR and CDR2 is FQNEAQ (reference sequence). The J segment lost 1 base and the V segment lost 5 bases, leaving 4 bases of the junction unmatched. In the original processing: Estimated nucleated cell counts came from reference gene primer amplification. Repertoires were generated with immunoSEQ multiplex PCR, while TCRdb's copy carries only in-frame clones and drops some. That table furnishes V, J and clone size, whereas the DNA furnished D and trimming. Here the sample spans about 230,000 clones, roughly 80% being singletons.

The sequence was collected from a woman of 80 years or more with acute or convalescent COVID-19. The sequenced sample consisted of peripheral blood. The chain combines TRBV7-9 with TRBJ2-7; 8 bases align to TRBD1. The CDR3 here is CASSGDRGSYEQYF. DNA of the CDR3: TGTGCCAGCAGCGGAGACAGGGGTTCCTACGAGCAGTACTTC.